The following is a T cell receptor beta chain sequence with its context. Authors' processing steps: It was from reference gene primer amplification that nucleated cell counts were estimated. Clones were sequenced by immunoSEQ multiplex PCR, and TCRdb holds only the in-frame ones, with some missing. V, J and clone size reflect that table, while D and trimming were determined from the DNA. Here the sample spans around 370,000 clones, 88% being singletons. The sample is drawn from a study of blood T cell repertoires in COVID-19. Study in general: Samples came from the United States, Italy and Spain, spanning acute and convalescent COVID-19. T cells, B-cell-depleted T cells, or PBMCs supplied cDNA or gDNA.

Clinical history as reported by participants underpinned cohort assignment. This clonotype was sampled from a woman aged 18-29 years who had recovered from COVID-19. The sequenced material came from PBMCs or T cells enriched from blood (not recorded which).

CDR3 loop: CASSSPGQGRLDNQPQHF. For the CDR3, the DNA is TGTGCCAGCAGTTCGCCGGGACAGGGGCGTTTGGACAATCAGCCCCAGCATTTT. The chain recombines TRBV5-4 with TRBJ1-5, with 10 bases that match TRBD1. Germline values: CDR1 SGHNT, CDR2 YYREEE (reference sequence). The J segment lost 3 bases and the V segment lost 5 bases, leaving 14 bases of the junction unmatched. The CDR3 runs to 18 residues.